Listed below are T cell receptor beta chains from one sample, sequenced in a study of regulatory T cells in long-lasting Graves disease. TCRdb recomputed calls from the multiplex PCR reads with MiXCR, one row per CDR3 protein. Altogether 530,000 or so distinct CDR3 sequences are present, about 16% being singletons, with the ten largest covering 12%. The data also belong to a second study, concerning T cells in Graves' hyperthyroidism and ophthalmopathy.

The input for sequencing was peripheral blood mononuclear cells (PBMCs), taken at new diagnosis, from a patient treated with antithyroid drugs. The origin of the receptors is a man younger than 35 with Graves disease. Both conserved end residues are part of each CDR3. D genes are given only for firm matches. Not all rows give a size; the values are once, few, many and, for expanded clones, a class.

TRBD1,many,TRBV12-3/TRBV12-4,TRBJ2-7,TGTGCCAGCAGAGGGGGCGGGTGGCGCGAGCAGTACTTC,CASRGGGWREQYF
.,.,TRBV5-4,TRBJ2-1,TGTGCCAGCAGCTTGCGGTCTAGTGGAAATGAGCAGTTCTTC,CASSLRSSGNEQFF
TRBD1,.,TRBV10-3,TRBJ2-1,TGTGCCATCAGTGAGGGGCAGGGGGCCCGCAATGAGCAGTTCTTC,CAISEGQGARNEQFF
TRBD2,few,TRBV19,TRBJ2-2,TGTGCCAGTAGTCCCGAGACTAGCGGTCTCTCAGCCGGGGAGCTGTTTTTT,CASSPETSGLSAGELFF
.,.,TRBV4-1,TRBJ1-4,TGCGCCAGCAGCCTCAGAGGCGATCGGGATGAAAAACTGTTTTTT,CASSLRGDRDEKLFF
.,.,TRBV14,TRBJ2-7,TGTGCCAGCAGCCAAGATGAAGCTTACGAGCAGTACTTC,CASSQDEAYEQYF
.,few,TRBV12-3/TRBV12-4,TRBJ1-2,TGTGCCAGCAGTTTAATAGTGTCGGGGGCCGGCTACACCTTC,CASSLIVSGAGYTF
TRBD2,many,TRBV27,TRBJ2-2,TGTGCCAGCGGGGGGGTGAACACCGGGGAGCTGTTTTTT,CASGGVNTGELFF
TRBD2,.,TRBV20-1,TRBJ2-7,TGCAGTGCTAGAGATCAGGAGTCGACTAGCGGAACCTTC,CSARDQESTSGTF
TRBD2,.,TRBV11-2,TRBJ2-2,TGTGCCAGCAGCGGACTAGCGGGAGACGGGGAGCTGTTTTTT,CASSGLAGDGELFF
.,many,TRBV3-1,TRBJ2-1,TGTGCCAGCAGCCGCGCGCCGAACATCAATGAGCAGTTCTTC,CASSRAPNINEQFF